This T cell receptor (beta chain) was identified during a study of cytomegalovirus exposure and HLA in healthy donors. Study-wide points: In a later analysis, TCR beta V- and J-gene trimming showed a link to a missense DCLRE1C variant. Most TCR beta V segments were productive about 90% or about 30% of the time in an earlier analysis. Analyzed later, association rates of TCRs varied across HLA loci, with DRB1 most and HLA-C fewest.

The study ran its PCR with 60 Vbeta and 13 Jbeta primers. Profiling relied on immunoSEQ multiplex PCR, and the TCRdb table lists in-frame clones only, not all of them. The sample shows some 160,000 clones, 60% to 80% of them seen only once. This clone is a singleton in its sample. Its antigen is undetermined. The germline V gene has CDR1 SGHRS and CDR2 YFSETQ. Trimming cost V 4 bases and J 0 bases; bases outside gene matches: 5. The CDR3 covers 16 residues. The study sampled nominally healthy donors, though unrecorded immune exposures were likely. Input material: PBMCs. The receptor comes from a woman in her 30s in good health and CMV-seronegative. V and J are TRBV5-1 and TRBJ2-2; TRBD2 matches at 8 bases. The CDR3 protein is CASSQNGGANTGELFF. CDR3 sequence (DNA): TGCGCCAGCAGCCAGAACGGGGGGGCGAACACCGGGGAGCTGTTTTTT.